The 32 T cell receptor beta chains reported below all come from one sample, sequenced in a study of T cells in tuberculosis. This table comes from immunoSEQ multiplex PCR, and its TCRdb copy is limited to in-frame clones, with some not included. The sample carries 20,000 to 25,000 clones, around 94% recorded once. The sequenced material came from PBMCs. These receptors all stem from a donor aged 10-29 years with latent tuberculosis or without tuberculosis infection. Some clones in this sample may be carry-over from other donors' samples.

V gene TRBV9 combines with J gene TRBJ2-2, with 7 positions matching TRBD2. Per germline, CDR1 SGDLS and CDR2 YYNGEE. Trimming cost V 4 bases and J 4 bases; bases outside gene matches: 7. CDR3 size: 15 residues. CDR3: CASSLGLLATGELFF. CDR3 nucleotides: TGTGCCAGCAGCTTGGGACTATTGGCCACCGGGGAGCTGTTTTTT.

The chain uses TRBV6-1 and TRBJ1-1; 7 bases map to TRBD1. Germline loops: CDR1 MNHNS, CDR2 SASEGT. J lost 11 bases, V lost 8 bases, and 20 bases had no gene match. The CDR3 spans 15 residues. The DNA for the CDR3 is TGTGCCAGCTCGCGGGGACAGTTAGTTGTGGAGGGCGCTTTCTTT. It yields the protein CASSRGQLVVEGAFF.

This rearrangement joins TRBV29-1 to TRBJ1-4; 7 positions agree with TRBD1. Germline values: CDR1 SQVTM, CDR2 ANQGSEA. The CDR3 contains 15 residues. After removal of 0 bases from V and 5 bases from J, the junction contained 6 bases not matched to a gene. This CDR3 is CSVEDSWTGNEKLFF. CDR3 DNA sequence: TGCAGCGTTGAAGATTCGTGGACAGGAAATGAAAAACTGTTTTTT. Variable domain in full (rest from reference TRBV29-1 and TRBJ1-4): SAVISQKPSRDICQRGTSLTIQCQVDSQVTMMFWYRQQPGQSLTLIATANQGSEATYESGFVIDKFPISRPNLTFSTLTVSNMSPEDSSIYLCSVEDSWTGNEKLFFGSGTQLSVL.

The chain is built from TRBV6-5 and TRBJ2-3, with 11 positions matching TRBD2. This CDR3 has 16 residues. V gave up 1 base and J gave up 4 bases; unmatched junction bases: 4. In germline, CDR1 is MNHEY, CDR2 SVGAGI. The CDR3 protein is CASSYFSGGAPDTQYF. CDR3 DNA: TGTGCCAGCAGTTACTTTAGCGGGGGGGCCCCAGATACGCAGTATTTT.

The chain combines TRBV18 with TRBJ2-7; D gene ambiguous. CDR3 length equals 14 residues. Germline V gives CDR1 KGHSH, CDR2 LQKENI. V lost 0 bases to trimming and J lost 3 bases, with 9 bases between them. The CDR3 is CASSPPNRDYEQYF. The CDR3 region has the DNA TGTGCCAGCTCACCACCGAACAGAGACTACGAGCAGTACTTC.

This chain connects TRBV5-1 to TRBJ1-1; 7 bases match TRBD1. Germline assignment: CDR1 SGHRS and CDR2 YFSETQ. V shed 4 bases and J 3 bases; nucleotides not matched to a gene: 3. CDR3 length: 13 amino acids. CDR3 residues: CASSTTGDTEAFF. For the CDR3, the DNA is TGCGCCAGCAGCACAACAGGGGACACTGAAGCTTTCTTT. Based on the CDR3 plus reference TRBV5-1 and TRBJ1-1, the full variable domain is KAGVTQTPRYLIKTRGQQVTLSCSPISGHRSVSWYQQTPGQGLQFLFEYFSETQRNKGNFPGRFSGRQFSNSRSEMNVSTLELGDSALYLCASSTTGDTEAFFGQGTRLTVV.

The V and J genes are TRBV27 and TRBJ2-7; 8 bases line up with TRBD1. J lost 2 bases, V lost 5 bases, and 5 bases had no gene match. Germline V gene data show CDR1 as MNHEY and CDR2 as SMNVEV (reference sequence). This CDR3 has 14 residues. CDR3: CASSRTGSTYEQYF. Here the CDR3 DNA reads TGTGCCAGCAGTCGGACAGGGTCGACCTACGAGCAGTACTTC.

The chain recombines TRBV19 with TRBJ1-3; 7 bases are a match to TRBD1. The V gene end was trimmed by 4 bases and the J gene end by 0 bases; junction bases not matched to a gene: 3. CDR3 size: 15 residues. CDR1 is LNHDA, CDR2 SQIVND, per germline (reference sequence). The CDR3, as DNA: TGTGCCAGTAGTAGACAGGGCCGCTCTGGAAACACCATATATTTT. The encoded protein is CASSRQGRSGNTIYF.

The rearrangement links TRBV7-9 to TRBJ2-5, with D perhaps matching TRBD2 (6 bases). V lost 5 bases and J lost 3, with 19 bases in between. The CDR3 spans 16 residues. Germline V gene lookup returns CDR1 SEHNR and CDR2 FQNEAQ (reference sequence). The CDR3 DNA follows: TGTGCCAGCAGCCGAAAACCCGGACTAAATAAAGAGACCCAGTACTTC. Protein sequence: CASSRKPGLNKETQYF.

CDR3 bases: TGTGCCACCAGCAGAGAATTATCGGTCTCTCCATCCTACGAGCAGTACTTC. Residues: CATSRELSVSPSYEQYF. The J gene is TRBJ2-7, the V gene TRBV15; D call uncertain. The V gene's germline CDR1 is LNHNV and CDR2 YYDKDF (reference sequence). CDR3 size: 17 residues. V lost 0 bases, J lost 1 base, and 16 bases lay in between.

This chain joins TRBV19 and TRBJ1-4; unclear D gene. In germline, CDR1 is LNHDA, CDR2 SQIVND (reference sequence). This CDR3 spans 15 amino acids. The V end was cut by 4 bases, the J end by 3 bases, with 12 bases between. The CDR3 region has the DNA TGTGCCAGTAGTAAGACCCTGGGAGCTAATGAAAAACTGTTTTTT. It is translated as CASSKTLGANEKLFF.

The chain has TRBV29-1 and TRBJ1-2, with D unclear. V was pared by 5 bases and J by 5 bases, with 18 bases between. Germline CDR1 reads SQVTM; CDR2 reads ANQGSEA. The length of the CDR3 is 14 residues. The DNA of the CDR3 is TGCAGCGTTCGGTCCTCCAGGTCGATTTATGGCTACACCTTC. Amino acids: CSVRSSRSIYGYTF. Full variable domain (outside the CDR3, taken from reference TRBV29-1 and TRBJ1-2): SAVISQKPSRDICQRGTSLTIQCQVDSQVTMMFWYRQQPGQSLTLIATANQGSEATYESGFVIDKFPISRPNLTFSTLTVSNMSPEDSSIYLCSVRSSRSIYGYTFGSGTRLTVV.

This chain links TRBV10-1 with TRBJ2-3, with 8 nucleotides matching TRBD1. The CDR3 sequence is 14 residues long. J lost 6 bases, V lost 7 bases, and 9 bases had no gene match. From germline, CDR1 is WNHNN and CDR2 SYGVQD (reference sequence). The CDR3 coding sequence is TGCGCCAGCAAAACAGGGGGAAGTACCGATACGCAGTATTTT. Amino acids: CASKTGGSTDTQYF.

V is TRBV11-3 and J is TRBJ2-1; D perhaps matches TRBD2 (6 bases). Deletions cut 5 bases from V and 3 bases from J, with 17 bases between. Germline values: CDR1 SGHNT, CDR2 YENEEA. This CDR3 has 16 amino acids. The CDR3 loop is CASSPRDSAYYNEQFF. The CDR3 DNA follows: TGTGCCAGCAGCCCGCGGGACTCGGCCTACTACAATGAGCAGTTCTTC.

J is TRBJ2-7 and V is TRBV7-7, with 8 bases matching TRBD2. The germline V gene encodes CDR1 SSHAT and CDR2 FNYEAQ (reference sequence). The CDR3 runs 15 residues. The CDR3 nucleotides read TGTGCTAGGGGACCTGCGCGGGGGGTTTCCTACGAGCAGTACTTC. Translating it yields CARGPARGVSYEQYF.

The chain links TRBV9 to TRBJ1-3, with D unclear. This CDR3 has 13 residues. Germline-derived CDR1 and CDR2 are SGDLS and YYNGEE. V was shortened by 4 bases and J by 7 bases, with 12 bases between the two germline ends. The CDR3 nucleotides read TGTGCCAGCAGCCCCACATCGGGGAACACCATATATTTT. This encodes CASSPTSGNTIYF.

In this sample, this clone turned up once. V gene TRBV30 combines with J gene TRBJ1-4, with a tentative D call TRBD1 (5 bases). The germline V and J ends were trimmed by 5 bases and 4 bases, with 11 bases remaining between them. The CDR3 covers 13 residues. Germline V gene sequence: CDR1 GTSNPN, CDR2 SVGIG (reference sequence). The CDR3 spells CAWQGRINEKLFF. The CDR3 DNA reads TGTGCCTGGCAGGGTCGGATTAATGAAAAACTGTTTTTT.

The V call is TRBV29-1, the J call TRBJ1-2; TRBD1 matches 10 bases. Trimming removed 4 bases from V and 4 bases from J; junction bases left unmatched: 12. Germline V gene sequence: CDR1 SQVTM, CDR2 ANQGSEA. The CDR3 is 16 amino acids. The CDR3 DNA follows: TGCAGCGTTGCTCGCGTTGGACAGGGGGTCCCCTATGGCTACACCTTC. Its protein is CSVARVGQGVPYGYTF.

This chain connects TRBV6-4 to TRBJ2-3; no clear D gene. V dropped 0 bases and J dropped 9 bases, with 10 bases sitting between them. Germline V lookup: CDR1 MRHNA, CDR2 SNTAGT. The CDR3 has 13 residues. The CDR3: CASSDSIHLTQYF. CDR3 DNA: TGTGCCAGCAGTGACTCAATCCATTTGACGCAGTATTTT.

The V gene is TRBV6-5, the J gene TRBJ1-1, with no clear D. The germline gives CDR1 MNHEY, CDR2 SVGAGI. V lost 6 bases and J lost 5, with 19 bases in between. This CDR3 is built from 15 residues. The CDR3 region is CASSLGGVGGTEAFF. In DNA, the CDR3 is TGTGCCAGCAGCCTAGGCGGGGTTGGAGGAACTGAAGCTTTCTTT.

This chain joins TRBV5-4 and TRBJ2-7; D might be TRBD1 (6 bases). The V gene lost 3 bases and the J gene lost 4 bases, with 11 bases spanning the gap. The CDR3 length is 13 residues. Per germline, CDR1 SGHNT and CDR2 YYREEE (reference sequence). The CDR3 protein is CASSSTGIYEQYF. The CDR3 DNA reads TGTGCCAGCAGCTCCACAGGGATTTACGAGCAGTACTTC.

The chain uses TRBV14 and TRBJ1-1; 7 positions match TRBD1. The CDR3 extends over 16 amino acids. Germline V lookup: CDR1 SGHDN, CDR2 FVKESK. With V trimmed by 3 bases and J by 0 bases, 7 bases remained unmatched. DNA of the CDR3: TGTGCCAGCAGCCACCTCTCGGACAGGCTGAACACTGAAGCTTTCTTT. This codes for CASSHLSDRLNTEAFF.

This rearrangement joins TRBV6-6 to TRBJ2-7; D is possibly TRBD2 (6 bases). Germline V gene lookup returns CDR1 MNHNY and CDR2 SVGAGI (reference sequence). This CDR3 spans 14 amino acids. Trimming shortened V by 6 bases and J by 4 bases, and 16 bases separated the two germline ends. The CDR3 protein is CASSSGVHRYEQYF. In DNA form, the CDR3 reads TGTGCCAGCAGCTCGGGGGTACACCGATACGAGCAGTACTTC.

The V call is TRBV7-9, the J call TRBJ2-5, with 8 bases identical to TRBD2. The germline gives CDR1 SEHNR, CDR2 FQNEAQ (reference sequence). With 5 bases clipped from V and 0 bases from J, the junction kept 8 bases outside the gene matches. The CDR3 covers 16 residues. CDR3 amino acids: CASSPGHSGDQETQYF. CDR3 nucleotide sequence: TGTGCCAGCAGCCCGGGGCATAGCGGGGACCAAGAGACCCAGTACTTC.

For the CDR3, the DNA is TGCGCCAGCAGCTTGGCCCGAGGACTAGCGGGGGGGAATGAGCAGTTCTTC. The encoded protein is CASSLARGLAGGNEQFF. V usage is TRBV5-1 and J usage is TRBJ2-1; 15 bases match TRBD2. The CDR3 extends over 17 amino acids. CDR1 is SGHRS, CDR2 YFSETQ, per germline. V was clipped by 0 bases and J by 7 bases; unmatched bases: 5.

V usage is TRBV5-1 and J usage is TRBJ2-7; D is perhaps TRBD1 (5 bases). CDR1 SGHRS and CDR2 YFSETQ come from the germline V gene. The CDR3 has 15 amino acids. V was trimmed by 1 base and J by 0 bases, leaving 11 bases between them. CDR3 sequence (DNA): TGCGCCAGCAGCTTGCTGGCAGGGTACTCCTACGAGCAGTACTTC. It codes for CASSLLAGYSYEQYF.

This clone has more than one count but fewer than ten. The chain links TRBV7-2 to TRBJ1-2; maybe TRBD1 (5 bases). The V and J ends lost 8 bases and 2 bases respectively, with 15 bases between them. Germline-derived CDR1 and CDR2 are SGHTA and FQGNSA. The CDR3 covers 14 residues. CDR3 residues: CASFDPPGNYGYTF. The CDR3 DNA reads as TGTGCCAGCTTTGACCCTCCAGGGAACTATGGCTACACCTTC. Full variable domain (missing parts from reference TRBV7-2 and TRBJ1-2): GAGVSQSPSNKVTEKGKDVELRCDPISGHTALYWYRQSLGQGLEFLIYFQGNSAPDKSGLPSDRFSAERTGGSVSTLTIQRTQQEDSAVYLCASFDPPGNYGYTFGSGTRLTVV.

The chain uses TRBV4-1 and TRBJ1-5; D may be TRBD1 (5 bases). This CDR3 region has 16 residues. V was trimmed by 3 bases and J by 7 bases, leaving 19 bases between them. CDR1 and CDR2 from the germline V gene are MGHRA and YSYEKL. DNA of the CDR3: TGCGCCAGCAGCCAGGGGAGGGGCCGAGGGAGGCAGCCCCAGCATTTT. It is translated as CASSQGRGRGRQPQHF.

The chain has TRBV7-2 and TRBJ2-1, with D perhaps TRBD2 (6 bases). The CDR3 covers 17 residues. Per germline, CDR1 SGHTA and CDR2 FQGNSA. Deletions cut 5 bases from V and 3 bases from J, with 20 bases between. The CDR3 here is CASSPYQQRALYNEQFF. The CDR3 region has the DNA TGTGCCAGCAGCCCATATCAACAGCGGGCCCTCTACAATGAGCAGTTCTTC.

This clone was recorded a few times. This sequence joins TRBV5-5 and TRBJ1-1; D gene uncertain. From germline, CDR1 is SGHKS and CDR2 YYEKEE (reference sequence). Between the trimmed V and J ends, which lost 3 bases and 3 bases, there was a span of 6 bases. The CDR3 consists of 12 residues. CDR3 residues: CASSWADTEAFF. The CDR3 bases are TGTGCCAGCAGCTGGGCCGACACTGAAGCTTTCTTT.

The V and J genes are TRBV4-3 and TRBJ2-7, with 7 nucleotides matching TRBD2. Trimming removed 0 bases from V and 4 bases from J; junction bases left unmatched: 6. In germline, CDR1 is LGHNA, CDR2 YSLEER. The CDR3 contains 15 residues. The CDR3: CASSQDSGRMYEQYF. CDR3 sequence (DNA): TGCGCCAGCAGCCAAGATTCCGGGAGGATGTACGAGCAGTACTTC.

This chain connects TRBV25-1 to TRBJ2-5; TRBD1 agrees at 9 bases. The length of the CDR3 is 15 residues. J lost 5 bases, V lost 4 bases, and 8 bases had no gene match. Germline V CDR1 and CDR2: MGHDK, SYGVNS. The CDR3 loop is CASSAPGQGWETQYF. The CDR3 DNA reads as TGTGCCAGCAGTGCCCCCGGACAGGGGTGGGAGACCCAGTACTTC.